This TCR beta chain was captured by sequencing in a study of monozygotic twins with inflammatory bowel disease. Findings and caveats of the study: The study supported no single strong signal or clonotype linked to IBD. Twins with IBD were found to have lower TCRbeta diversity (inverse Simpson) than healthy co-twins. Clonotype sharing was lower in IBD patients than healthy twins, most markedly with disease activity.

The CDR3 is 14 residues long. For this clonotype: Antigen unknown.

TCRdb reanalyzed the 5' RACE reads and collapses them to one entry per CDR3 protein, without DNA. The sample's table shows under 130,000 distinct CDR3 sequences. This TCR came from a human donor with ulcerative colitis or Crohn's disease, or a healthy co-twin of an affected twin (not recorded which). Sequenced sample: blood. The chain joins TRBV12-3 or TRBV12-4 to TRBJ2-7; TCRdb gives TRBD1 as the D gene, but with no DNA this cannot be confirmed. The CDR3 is CASSWGQAPYEQYF.